Below, 3 T cell receptor beta chains from the same sample are listed, as sequenced in a study of T cells in Graves' hyperthyroidism and ophthalmopathy. Amplification yielded TCR beta CDR3 regions, with RNA transcripts as the source. The HTBI primer set served for first-round RT-PCR of the TCR CDR3. TCRdb re-derived calls from the multiplex PCR reads in MiXCR, one entry per CDR3 protein. The data contain 550,000 to 700,000 distinct CDR3 sequences, approximately 15% of them singletons. Sequenced: blood. The source of these receptors is a woman in her thirties or forties with Graves' ophthalmopathy.

This clonotype was observed a few times. Likely a read error: the CDR3 ends without its conserved phenylalanine or tryptophan. This chain uses TRBV7-2 with TRBJ1-2, with a possible D match to TRBD1 (5 bases). In germline, CDR1 is SGHTA, CDR2 FQGNSA. V shed 2 bases and J shed 4 bases, with 8 bases lying between them. The CDR3 runs to 13 residues. The CDR3 DNA reads TGTGCCAGCAGCTTACAGGGAAGCTATGGCTACACCTCC. It yields the protein CASSLQGSYGYTS.

This clonotype was counted at least ten times. The gene calls are TRBV7-2 and TRBJ2-7; D tentatively fits TRBD1 or TRBD2 (5 bases each). This CDR3 comprises 16 residues. Per the germline V gene, CDR1 is SGHTA and CDR2 is FQGNSA. V gave up 6 bases and J gave up 2 bases, with 20 bases separating them. The CDR3 nucleotides are TGTGCCAGCAGTTACGCCAGGGCCGGAGGAACCTACGAGCAGTACTTC. Translation gives CASSYARAGGTYEQYF.

This clonotype occurred many times. V and J are TRBV12-3 or TRBV12-4 and TRBJ1-3; no clear D gene. This CDR3 is 12 amino acids long. The V end lost 6 bases, the J end lost 8 bases, and 11 bases lay between the germline ends. CDR3 loop: CASSPLGDTIYF. CDR3 coding DNA: TGTGCCAGCAGCCCCTTAGGCGACACCATATATTTT.